Sequencing of this T cell receptor (beta chain) was carried out in a study of neurological immune-mediated disorders. This clonotype was found many times. The antigen remains unidentified. TCRdb re-derived calls from the 5' RACE reads in MiXCR, one entry per CDR3 protein. The table records 45,000 or so distinct CDR3 sequences, approximately 12% of them present only once. The CDR3 totals 16 residues. The germline V gene encodes CDR1 SGHDT and CDR2 YYEEEE. The germline V and J ends were trimmed by 5 bases and 0 bases, with 15 bases remaining between them. Whole-study findings and limits: Whereas HTLV-1-associated myelopathy showed the most TCR clonal expansion, multiple sclerosis showed the least, with levels below those of healthy controls.

This rearrangement joins TRBV5-6 to TRBJ1-5, with a weak D call TRBD1 (5 bases). Sequencing used PBMCs. The clonotype comes from a female donor in good health. CDR3 nucleotide sequence: TGTGCCAGCAGTTCGGGACTCAGCTATAGCAATCAGCCCCAGCATTTT. Its protein is CASSSGLSYSNQPQHF.